The 5 T cell receptor beta chains reported below all come from one sample, sequenced in a study of beta chain features in type 1 diabetes. Whole-study results and caveats: Significant though moderate, a shortening of TCRB CDR3s appeared in all four CD4+ subsets of Type 1 diabetes patients.

No antigen has been assigned to these receptors. Sequencing targeted expressed TCRB transcripts, as all isolated RNA had been reverse transcribed. Libraries were prepared by immunoSEQ multiplex PCR; TCRdb keeps only in-frame clonotypes and omits some of them. The table lists about 340,000 clones, less than 15% of them singletons. The specimen sequenced was naive CD4+ T cells from blood. The source is a woman aged 18-30 years with type 1 diabetes.

This clone has more than one count but fewer than ten. V gene TRBV25-1 combines with J gene TRBJ2-5; tentatively, D is TRBD1 (7 bases). The DNA matches TRBJ2-7 better at its end, which makes the J call doubtful. CDR3 length: 12 residues. From germline, CDR1 is MGHDK and CDR2 SYGVNS. The DNA of the CDR3 is TGTGCCAGCGGAGGGACAGCCTACGAGCAGTACTTC. It translates to CASGGTAYEQYF.

This clone was seen more than once but under ten times. The chain links TRBV13 to TRBJ2-1; 13 bases are shared with TRBD2. With V trimmed by 5 bases and J by 4 bases, 8 bases remained unmatched. This CDR3 has 17 amino acids. Germline V gene sequence: CDR1 PRHDT, CDR2 FYEKMQ (reference sequence). In DNA, the CDR3 is TGTGCCAGCAGCCAGCGACTAGCGGGAGGCCGGTACAATGAGCAGTTCTTC. Encoded protein: CASSQRLAGGRYNEQFF. The complete variable domain, with remaining parts taken from reference TRBV13 and TRBJ2-1, reads AAGVIQSPRHLIKEKRETATLKCYPIPRHDTVYWYQQGPGQDPQFLISFYEKMQSDKGSIPDRFSAQQFSDYHSELNMSSLELGDSALYFCASSQRLAGGRYNEQFFGPGTRLTVL.

The rearrangement joins TRBV28 to TRBJ2-7, with 11 bases matching TRBD1. The J segment lost 0 bases and the V segment lost 6 bases, leaving 4 bases of the junction unmatched. Germline assignment: CDR1 MDHEN and CDR2 SYDVKM. This CDR3 comprises 15 residues. The CDR3 region is CASRAGTGGSYEQYV. The CDR3 DNA sequence: TGTGCCAGCAGGGCCGGGACAGGGGGCTCCTACGAGCAGTACGTC.

This clone has just a few counts. V gene TRBV9 combines with J gene TRBJ1-1; no definite D call. V was cut by 4 bases and J by 1 base, with 11 bases left in between. CDR3 length: 14 residues. Per germline, CDR1 SGDLS and CDR2 YYNGEE. The DNA of the CDR3 is TGTGCCAGCAGCCCGAGGCTGCCGAACACTGAAGCTTTCTTT. It specifies CASSPRLPNTEAFF.

The chain carries TRBV18 and TRBJ2-1; TRBD2 agrees at 7 bases. The length of the CDR3 is 15 residues. V lost 3 bases to trimming and J lost 5 bases; unmatched junction nucleotides: 7. In germline, CDR1 is KGHSH, CDR2 LQKENI. The CDR3 coding sequence is TGTGCCAGCTCACCGCAGCGGGACCTGCACAATGAGCAGTTCTTC. Encoded protein: CASSPQRDLHNEQFF.